This entry lists 9 T cell receptor beta chains sequenced from one sample in a study of T-cell memory formation after mild COVID-19. TCRdb re-derived calls from the 5' RACE reads in MiXCR, one entry per CDR3 protein. The sample has about 600,000 distinct CDR3 sequences; roughly 20% are singletons. Sequences were obtained from PBMCs or a T cell subset sorted from them (not recorded which). These receptor sequences come from an adult woman who had mild COVID-19 (a few samples of this study predate the infection). Cell type and time point are not known.

The CDR3 loop is CASSDSGVSSYNEQFF. For the CDR3, the DNA is TGTGCCAGCAGTGATAGCGGGGTTAGCTCCTACAATGAGCAGTTCTTC. J is TRBJ2-1 and V is TRBV12-3 or TRBV12-4, with 8 bases matching TRBD2. The CDR3 length is 16 residues. The trim removed 5 bases at V and 0 bases at J, leaving 6 bases unmatched.

The chain uses TRBV7-9 and TRBJ2-2; TRBD1 matches at 9 bases. The CDR3 totals 16 residues. The V gene end was trimmed by 5 bases and the J gene end by 6 bases; junction bases not matched to a gene: 10. CDR1 is SEHNR, CDR2 FQNEAQ, per germline (reference sequence). The CDR3: CASSHGQGTFAGELFF. The CDR3 DNA follows: TGTGCCAGCAGCCACGGACAGGGGACGTTCGCCGGGGAGCTGTTTTTT.

The chain has TRBV7-6 and TRBJ2-7, with 10 nucleotides matching TRBD1. The CDR3 is made up of 14 amino acids. From germline, CDR1 is SGHVS and CDR2 FNYEAQ. J was trimmed by 6 bases and V by 5 bases; bases with no gene match: 7. Here the CDR3 reads CASSAKTGGGEQYF. For the CDR3, the DNA is TGTGCCAGCAGCGCGAAGACAGGGGGCGGCGAGCAGTACTTC.

Only a few counts were recorded for this clonotype. This chain joins TRBV7-8 and TRBJ2-1; TRBD2 is a possible D gene (6 bases). Trimming left V 4 bases short and J 4 bases short, with 17 bases between. The CDR3 has 16 residues. Per the germline V gene, CDR1 is SGHVS and CDR2 is FQNEAQ. The CDR3 sequence: CASSSPGVATYNEQFF. CDR3 DNA: TGTGCCAGCAGCTCACCGGGGGTAGCGACTTACAATGAGCAGTTCTTC.

This clonotype was observed a few times. The chain has TRBV19 and TRBJ1-5; D is unclear. This CDR3 has 15 amino acids. CDR1 is LNHDA and CDR2 is SQIVND in the germline V gene (reference sequence). Trimming took off 9 bases at V and 5 bases at J, with 20 bases between the two ends. The CDR3 protein is CASKYRARSDQPQHF. The CDR3 nucleotides are TGTGCCAGCAAGTACAGAGCTCGGTCTGATCAGCCCCAGCATTTT.

This sequence joins TRBV6-5 and TRBJ2-2; 8 nucleotides match TRBD1. The junction had 6 bases not matched to a gene; V was cut back by 5 bases and J by 1 base. The CDR3 runs 16 residues. Germline CDR1 and CDR2: MNHEY and SVGAGI. The DNA of the CDR3 is TGTGCCAGCAGTGAGACAGGGGCAGGGAACACCGGGGAGCTGTTTTTT. Translating it yields CASSETGAGNTGELFF.

The chain couples TRBV5-1 to TRBJ1-1, with unresolved D. The CDR3 extends over 14 amino acids. Germline lookup yields CDR1 SGHRS and CDR2 YFSETQ. V lost 5 bases to trimming and J lost 6 bases, with 17 bases between them. CDR3 residues: CASRPLTQSAEAFF. The DNA of the CDR3 is TGCGCCAGCAGGCCCCTTACACAATCCGCTGAAGCTTTCTTT.

This clonotype was picked up a small number of times. J is TRBJ1-2 and V is TRBV7-9, with 8 bases that match TRBD1. The J segment lost 7 bases and the V segment lost 6 bases, leaving 7 bases of the junction unmatched. In germline, CDR1 is SEHNR, CDR2 FQNEAQ (reference sequence). The CDR3 is 13 residues long. CDR3 amino acids: CASSPTGEGGYTF. The CDR3 DNA sequence: TGTGCCAGCAGTCCGACAGGGGAAGGTGGCTACACCTTC. Filled out from reference TRBV7-9 and TRBJ1-2, the complete variable domain reads DTGVSQNPRHKITKRGQNVTFRCDPISEHNRLYWYRQTLGQGPEFLTYFQNEAQLEKSRLLSDRFSAERPKGSFSTLEIQRTEQGDSAMYLCASSPTGEGGYTFGSGTRLTVV.

The genes are TRBV11-2 and TRBJ1-2; TRBD1 is a possible D gene (6 bases). The germline gives CDR1 SGHAT, CDR2 FQNNGV. V was cut by 5 bases and J by 8 bases, with 21 bases left in between. This CDR3 comprises 15 residues. The CDR3 region has the DNA TGTGCCAGCAGCCCCGGACAGCCTAGGCCCCGAGGCTACACCTTC. Protein product: CASSPGQPRPRGYTF.